The 20 T cell receptor beta chains presented below share a single source sample, sequenced in a study of T cell changes during pregnancy in multiple sclerosis. TCRdb's copy holds only in-frame clones and misses some; the assay was immunoSEQ multiplex PCR. The sample lists under 55,000 clones; 91% were seen once. Sequences were derived from CD8+ T cells from peripheral blood mononuclear cells, sampled after pregnancy. The receptors come from a female donor with multiple sclerosis, enrolled in a pregnancy study.

CDR3 in DNA: TGTGCCAGTGGACATAGCTCCTACAATGAGCAGTTCTTC. Its protein is CASGHSSYNEQFF. This chain joins TRBV6-1 and TRBJ2-1, with D perhaps matching TRBD1 (5 bases). This CDR3 is 13 amino acids long. The V end lost 9 bases, the J end lost 0 bases, and 9 bases lay between the germline ends. The germline V gene has CDR1 MNHNS and CDR2 SASEGT.

The rearrangement links TRBV13 to TRBJ2-1; 11 nucleotides agree with TRBD2. The length of the CDR3 is 17 residues. Per germline, CDR1 PRHDT and CDR2 FYEKMQ (reference sequence). V lost 0 bases, J lost 7 bases, and 8 bases stayed unmatched. The CDR3 DNA follows: TGTGCCAGCAGCTTAGGGCGACCTAGCGGGGGGCCTAATGAGCAGTTCTTC. Protein: CASSLGRPSGGPNEQFF.

This clone was detected only once. The gene calls are TRBV7-9 and TRBJ1-1, with D perhaps TRBD1 (5 bases). CDR3 length equals 15 residues. With 5 bases removed from V and 11 bases from J, the gap between germline ends came to 24 bases. Germline V gives CDR1 SEHNR, CDR2 FQNEAQ (reference sequence). The CDR3 coding sequence is TGTGCCAGCAGCGCTCACCGGGGCGGGGAGGGGACGGCTTTCTTT. Its translation: CASSAHRGGEGTAFF.

This chain joins TRBV5-4 and TRBJ1-2; no clear D. CDR3 length: 13 residues. Trimming stripped 2 bases from V and 0 bases from J, with 5 bases between. Looked up from germline, CDR1 is SGHNT and CDR2 is YYREEE (reference sequence). The CDR3 nucleotides read TGTGCCAGCAGCTTTGGCACTAACTATGGCTACACCTTC. Translation gives CASSFGTNYGYTF.

This rearrangement joins TRBV29-1 to TRBJ1-3; weak D call: TRBD1 (5 bases). Germline V CDR1 and CDR2: SQVTM, ANQGSEA. The CDR3 loop spans 12 amino acids. Written as DNA, the CDR3 is TGCGGTATCGGGGGTGTGGGAAACACCATATATTTT. Its translation: CGIGGVGNTIYF.

CDR3 residues: CAAGGRLAGASTDTQYF. The DNA for the CDR3 is TGTGCCGCGGGGGGGAGACTAGCGGGGGCTTCCACAGATACGCAGTATTTT. V gene TRBV2 combines with J gene TRBJ2-3, with 12 bases aligning to TRBD2. J gave up 2 bases and V 11 bases, and 14 bases lay outside the gene matches. Germline lookup yields CDR1 SNHLY and CDR2 FYNNEI. CDR3 length: 17 residues.

This clone was seen just once. This chain uses TRBV13 with TRBJ2-7; 7 bases agree with TRBD1. The germline V gene has CDR1 PRHDT and CDR2 FYEKMQ (reference sequence). This CDR3 has 12 residues. Unmatched junction bases numbered 7, after V lost 2 bases and J lost 12 bases. The CDR3: CASSLPPGQLYF. The CDR3 DNA sequence: TGTGCCAGCAGCTTACCCCCGGGACAGCTGTACTTC.

The chain uses TRBV7-9 and TRBJ2-5, with D possibly TRBD2 on 5 matching bases. Germline CDR1 is SEHNR and CDR2 is FQNEAQ (reference sequence). V was cut by 2 bases and J by 2 bases, with 6 bases left in between. This CDR3 contains 13 residues. The CDR3 protein is CASSLSGQETQYF. The CDR3 DNA follows: TGTGCCAGCAGCTTAAGCGGACAAGAGACCCAGTACTTC.

This rearrangement joins TRBV2 to TRBJ2-5, with D possibly TRBD1 on 7 matching bases. Germline V CDR1 and CDR2: SNHLY, FYNNEI. Trimming removed 3 bases at V and 2 bases at J, with 10 bases between. CDR3 length: 14 amino acids. CDR3 in DNA: TGTGCCAGCAGTGAGGGGGGACAGCAAGAGACCCAGTACTTC. Encoded protein: CASSEGGQQETQYF.

The chain is built from TRBV9 and TRBJ2-1; no definite D call. V shed 0 bases and J shed 0 bases, with 7 bases lying between them. Germline CDR1 SGDLS, CDR2 YYNGEE. The CDR3 is 15 amino acids. CDR3 protein: CASSVAKSSYNEQFF. The CDR3, as DNA: TGTGCCAGCAGCGTAGCCAAGAGCTCCTACAATGAGCAGTTCTTC.

V and J are TRBV6-6 and TRBJ2-3, with D possibly matching TRBD1 (6 bases). V dropped 6 bases and J dropped 2 bases, with 15 bases sitting between them. The CDR3 length is 15 residues. The germline V gene encodes CDR1 MNHNY and CDR2 SVGAGI (reference sequence). This CDR3 reads CASSPRDTLTDTQYF. CDR3 in DNA: TGTGCCAGCAGCCCCCGGGACACTCTCACAGATACGCAGTATTTT.

The rearrangement uses TRBV13 and TRBJ1-5, with a possible D match to TRBD1 (5 bases). The length of the CDR3 is 14 residues. The V end was cut by 0 bases, the J end by 6 bases, with 9 bases between. CDR1 PRHDT and CDR2 FYEKMQ come from the germline V gene (reference sequence). This CDR3 is CASSLGGRGQPQHF. The CDR3 nucleotides read TGTGCCAGCAGCTTAGGGGGGAGGGGTCAGCCCCAGCATTTT.

The rearrangement uses TRBV15 and TRBJ2-7; 9 bases map to TRBD2. Germline CDR1 and CDR2: LNHNV and YYDKDF (reference sequence). The junction had 7 bases not matched to a gene; V was cut back by 8 bases and J by 5 bases. The CDR3 length is 13 residues. Written as DNA, the CDR3 is TGTGCCACCCAAGCGGGGGGTTACGACGAGCAGTACTTC. Translating it yields CATQAGGYDEQYF.

The chain uses TRBV5-6 and TRBJ2-3; 7 bases are shared with TRBD2. Germline V gene lookup returns CDR1 SGHDT and CDR2 YYEEEE. This CDR3 region has 15 residues. Trimming cost V 1 base and J 0 bases; bases outside gene matches: 2. CDR3 nucleotide sequence: TGTGCCAGCAGCTTGAAGCGGGGTAGCACAGATACGCAGTATTTT. The encoded protein is CASSLKRGSTDTQYF.

The genes are TRBV30 and TRBJ2-7; 10 bases agree with TRBD1. Germline V gene data show CDR1 as GTSNPN and CDR2 as SVGIG (reference sequence). V was pared by 5 bases and J by 6 bases, with 4 bases of the junction left unmatched. This CDR3 is 12 amino acids long. CDR3 in DNA: TGTGCCTGGGCCGGGACAGGGGTCGAGCAGTACTTC. This sequence encodes CAWAGTGVEQYF.

The V and J genes are TRBV6-5 and TRBJ1-2; 7 bases line up with TRBD1. CDR1 is MNHEY and CDR2 is SVGAGI in the germline V gene. Trimming removed 6 bases from V and 8 bases from J; junction bases left unmatched: 9. The CDR3 has 13 amino acids. The CDR3 sequence: CASSPPGTEGYTF. The CDR3, as DNA: TGTGCCAGCAGCCCACCCGGGACAGAAGGCTACACCTTC.

This sequence joins TRBV14 and TRBJ2-2, with D possibly matching TRBD1 (6 bases). V was cut by 2 bases and J by 3 bases, with 10 bases left in between. The CDR3 totals 15 residues. Germline CDR1 SGHDN, CDR2 FVKESK. Here the CDR3 DNA reads TGTGCCAGCAGCCAAATAGGGGGTTACACCGGGGAGCTGTTTTTT. This translates into CASSQIGGYTGELFF.

The chain couples TRBV7-6 to TRBJ1-1; D gene ambiguous. Per germline, CDR1 SGHVS and CDR2 FNYEAQ. The CDR3 sequence is 14 residues long. V lost 2 bases to trimming and J lost 2 bases, with 9 bases between them. CDR3 in DNA: TGTGCCAGCAGCTTATGGGAGCAAAACACTGAAGCTTTCTTT. Residues: CASSLWEQNTEAFF.

V is TRBV5-1 and J is TRBJ2-1, with 10 nucleotides matching TRBD2. Looked up from germline, CDR1 is SGHRS and CDR2 is YFSETQ. After removal of 3 bases from V and 3 bases from J, the junction contained 9 bases not matched to a gene. The CDR3 totals 17 residues. CDR3 sequence (DNA): TGCGCCAGCAGCTCCATTAGCGGGGGGACGTTCTACAATGAGCAGTTCTTC. Protein sequence: CASSSISGGTFYNEQFF.

The rearrangement joins TRBV4-1 to TRBJ1-3; 10 bases fit TRBD1. V trimming: 5 bases; J trimming: 4 bases; junction bases outside the gene matches: 5. The V gene's germline CDR1 is MGHRA and CDR2 YSYEKL. This CDR3 is 15 amino acids long. CDR3 protein: CASSFGQGGGNTIYF. The CDR3 DNA is TGCGCCAGCAGCTTCGGACAGGGGGGCGGAAACACCATATATTTT.